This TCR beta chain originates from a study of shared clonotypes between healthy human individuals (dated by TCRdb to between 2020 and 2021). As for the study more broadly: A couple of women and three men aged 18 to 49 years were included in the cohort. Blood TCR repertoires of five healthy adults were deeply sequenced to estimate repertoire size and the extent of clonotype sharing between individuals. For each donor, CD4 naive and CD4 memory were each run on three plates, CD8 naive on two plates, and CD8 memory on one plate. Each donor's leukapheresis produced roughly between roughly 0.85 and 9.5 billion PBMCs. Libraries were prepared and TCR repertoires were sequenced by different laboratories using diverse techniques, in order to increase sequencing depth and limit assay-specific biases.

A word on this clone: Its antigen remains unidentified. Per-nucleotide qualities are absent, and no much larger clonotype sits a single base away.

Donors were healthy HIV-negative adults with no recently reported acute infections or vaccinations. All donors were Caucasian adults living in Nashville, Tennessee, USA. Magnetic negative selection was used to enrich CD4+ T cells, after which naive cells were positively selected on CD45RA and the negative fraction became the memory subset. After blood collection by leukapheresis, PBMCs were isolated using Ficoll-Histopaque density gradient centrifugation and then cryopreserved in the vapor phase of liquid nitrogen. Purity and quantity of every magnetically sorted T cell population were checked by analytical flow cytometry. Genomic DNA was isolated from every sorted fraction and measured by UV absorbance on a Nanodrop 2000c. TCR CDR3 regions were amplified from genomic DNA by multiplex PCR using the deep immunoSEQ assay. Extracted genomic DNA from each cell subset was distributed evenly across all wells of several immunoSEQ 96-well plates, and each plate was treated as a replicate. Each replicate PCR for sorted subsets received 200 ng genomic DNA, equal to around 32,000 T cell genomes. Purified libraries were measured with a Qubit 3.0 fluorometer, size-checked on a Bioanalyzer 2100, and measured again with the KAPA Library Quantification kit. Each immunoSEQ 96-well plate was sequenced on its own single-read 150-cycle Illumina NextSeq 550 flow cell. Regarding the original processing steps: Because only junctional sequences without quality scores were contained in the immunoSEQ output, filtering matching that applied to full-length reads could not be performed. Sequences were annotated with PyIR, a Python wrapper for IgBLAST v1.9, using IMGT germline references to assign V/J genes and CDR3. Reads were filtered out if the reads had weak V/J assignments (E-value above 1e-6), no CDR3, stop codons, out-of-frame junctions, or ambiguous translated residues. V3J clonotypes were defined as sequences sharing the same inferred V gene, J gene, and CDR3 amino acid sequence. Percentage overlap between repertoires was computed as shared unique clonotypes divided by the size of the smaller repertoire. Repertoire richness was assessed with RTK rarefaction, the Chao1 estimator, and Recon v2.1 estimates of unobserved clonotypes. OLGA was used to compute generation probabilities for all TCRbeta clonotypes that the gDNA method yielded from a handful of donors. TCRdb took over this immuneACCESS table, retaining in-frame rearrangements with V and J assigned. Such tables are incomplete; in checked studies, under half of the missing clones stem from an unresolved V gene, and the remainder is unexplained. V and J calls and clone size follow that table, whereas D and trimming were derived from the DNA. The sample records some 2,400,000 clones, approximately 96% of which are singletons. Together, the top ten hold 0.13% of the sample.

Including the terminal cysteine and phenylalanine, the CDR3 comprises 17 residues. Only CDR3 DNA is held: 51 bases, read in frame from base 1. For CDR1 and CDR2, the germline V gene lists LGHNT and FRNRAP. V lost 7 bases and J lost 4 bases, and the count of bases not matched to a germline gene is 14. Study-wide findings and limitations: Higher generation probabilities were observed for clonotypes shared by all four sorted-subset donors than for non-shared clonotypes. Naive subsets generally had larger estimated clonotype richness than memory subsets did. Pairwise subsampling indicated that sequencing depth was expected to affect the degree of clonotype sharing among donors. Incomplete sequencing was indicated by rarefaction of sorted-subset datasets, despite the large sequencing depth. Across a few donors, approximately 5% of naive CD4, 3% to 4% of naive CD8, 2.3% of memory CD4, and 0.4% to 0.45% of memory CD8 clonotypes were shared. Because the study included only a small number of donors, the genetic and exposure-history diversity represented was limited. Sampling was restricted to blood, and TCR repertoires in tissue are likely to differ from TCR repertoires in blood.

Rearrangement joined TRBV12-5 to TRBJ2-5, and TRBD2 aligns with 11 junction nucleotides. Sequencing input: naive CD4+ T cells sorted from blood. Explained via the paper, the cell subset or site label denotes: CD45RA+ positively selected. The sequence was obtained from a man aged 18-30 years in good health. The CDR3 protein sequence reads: CASALGLAGGGGETQYF. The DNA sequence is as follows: TGTGCTAGTGCCCTTGGGCTAGCGGGAGGCGGCGGAGAGACCCAGTACTTC.